This T cell receptor (beta chain) was retrieved from a study of T cells after yellow fever vaccination. Findings of the study overall: Clonotype sharing between CD4 and CD8 compartments was small. It was the secondary response that reached its peak faster, day 5 versus 15, but it was weaker. Highly abundant clonotypes carried over from the bulk population could end up in FACS-sorted repertoires as contaminants.

J was trimmed by 2 bases and V by 5 bases; bases with no gene match: 8. The germline V gene encodes CDR1 MGHDK and CDR2 SYGVNS. The CDR3 extends over 16 amino acids. A remark on this clonotype: Its specificity is unknown.

By 5'RACE template switching, TCR cDNA was produced, with a universal primer site and UMIs added in the process. Each CDR3 protein gets one entry after TCRdb re-called the 5' RACE reads with MiXCR. There are a few hundred thousand distinct CDR3 sequences in the sample; 7.5% to 9% occur only once, and 3% to 3.5% lies in the top ten. The origin of this receptor is a young man who received the YFV17D yellow fever vaccine. Material: CD4+ T cells sorted from PBMCs, obtained 5 days after the yellow fever booster vaccination. This rearrangement joins TRBV25-1 to TRBJ2-5; 10 nucleotides line up with TRBD2. The CDR3 is CASSNSGGLRQETQYF. The CDR3 nucleotides are TGTGCCAGCAGTAATAGCGGGGGGCTTCGGCAAGAGACCCAGTACTTC.